This T cell receptor beta chain was recorded in a study of regulatory T cells in long-lasting Graves disease. Time point denoted: newly diagnosed GD, antithyroid drugs for less than 3 months. TCR sequences were obtained from RNA taken from PBMCs. This clonotype has at least ten counts. According to the study, TCR beta libraries were built with iRepertoire HTBI primers and CDR3-region Arm-PCR. Via MiXCR, TCRdb re-called the multiplex PCR reads, giving one row per CDR3 protein. Of about 540,000 distinct CDR3 sequences listed, approximately 13% are singletons. The same data also contributed to another study, on T cells in Graves' hyperthyroidism and ophthalmopathy. That report notes: Classification by a 13 V-J model distinguished ophthalmopathy from stable hyperthyroidism.

The sequenced sample was peripheral blood mononuclear cells (PBMCs), obtained at new diagnosis, from a patient treated with antithyroid drugs. The source of this sequence is a man between 25 and 39 years old with Graves disease.

This CDR3 reads CASRDSGPNLREQFF. CDR3 DNA sequence: TGTGCCAGTAGGGATAGCGGCCCTAACCTGCGGGAGCAGTTCTTC. V gene TRBV19 combines with J gene TRBJ2-1, with D perhaps TRBD2 (6 bases). The germline V gene encodes CDR1 LNHDA and CDR2 SQIVND (reference sequence). Trimming shortened V by 6 bases and J by 10 bases, and 22 bases separated the two germline ends. The CDR3 runs to 15 residues.